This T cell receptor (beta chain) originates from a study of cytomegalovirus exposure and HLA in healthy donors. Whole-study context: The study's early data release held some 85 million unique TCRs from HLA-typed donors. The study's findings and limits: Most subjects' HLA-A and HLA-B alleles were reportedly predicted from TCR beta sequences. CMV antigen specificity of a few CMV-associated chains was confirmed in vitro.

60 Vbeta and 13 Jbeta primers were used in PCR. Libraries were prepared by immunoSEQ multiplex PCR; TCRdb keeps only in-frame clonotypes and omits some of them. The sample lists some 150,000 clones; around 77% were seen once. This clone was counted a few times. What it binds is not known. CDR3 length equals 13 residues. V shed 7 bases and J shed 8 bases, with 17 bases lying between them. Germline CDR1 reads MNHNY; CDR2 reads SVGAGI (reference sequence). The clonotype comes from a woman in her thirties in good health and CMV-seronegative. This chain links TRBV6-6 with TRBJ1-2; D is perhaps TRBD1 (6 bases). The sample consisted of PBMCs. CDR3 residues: CASIRDTERGYTF. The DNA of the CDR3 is TGTGCCAGCATTAGGGACACGGAGAGAGGCTACACCTTC.